This section outlines one T cell receptor (beta chain) sequence together with its context. These data are taken from a study of blood T cell repertoires in COVID-19. Original processing methods: Estimates of nucleated cell counts were drawn from the amplification of reference gene primers. Only in-frame clones appear in the TCRdb table, and some are missing; sequencing was by immunoSEQ multiplex PCR. That table gives V, J and clone size, and the DNA gave D and trimming. In the table there are under 30,000 clones, 86% of which are singletons. This CDR3 spans 18 amino acids. Per germline, CDR1 MNHNS and CDR2 SASEGT. Unmatched junction bases numbered 7, after V lost 1 base and J lost 3 bases.

Sequencing input: peripheral blood. This TCR was sampled from a human donor with active COVID-19. The donor label of this sample is uncertain. The J gene is TRBJ1-6, the V gene TRBV6-1, with 9 positions matching TRBD1. The CDR3 nucleotides read TGTGCCAGCAGTGAAGGGGACAGGGCCTTACACTATAATTCACCCCTCCACTTT. This sequence encodes CASSEGDRALHYNSPLHF.